This record concerns one T cell receptor (beta chain) sequence. Its antigen is undetermined. The sample originates from a study of CD8+ T cells in alopecia areata. On the study more broadly: Treated patients swallowed 5 to 10 mg of oral tofacitinib twice daily. The drug, tofacitinib, lasted 6 to 18 months, followed by 6 months off drug. Overall study findings and caveats: Sequencing of scalp tissue also captures the resident alphabeta T cells of normal skin.

This CDR3 comprises 13 residues. Trimming took off 3 bases at V and 9 bases at J, with 12 bases between the two ends. Germline lookup yields CDR1 MNHEY and CDR2 SMNVEV (reference sequence). Extracted RNA was reverse transcribed into cDNA, the sequencing template. Sequencing was performed with immunoSEQ multiplex PCR; in TCRdb, only in-frame clones are kept and a portion is missing. The profile shows about 130,000 clones, approximately 48% of them singletons. The chain couples TRBV27 to TRBJ2-1; possibly TRBD2 for D (5 bases). The sequenced sample was CD8+ T cells sorted from blood, obtained at week 0. This receptor was taken from a human donor with alopecia areata. As DNA, the CDR3 is TGTGCCAGCAGTTTGAGGGCCGAAGGTGAGCAGTTCTTC. Its protein product is CASSLRAEGEQFF.